This T cell receptor beta chain was captured in a study of shared clonotypes between healthy human individuals. TCRdb's copy holds only in-frame clones and misses some; the assay was immunoSEQ multiplex PCR. The repertoire holds 2 million to 3 million clones, 93% seen once, with 0.36% in the top ten. This clone came up once. The target antigen is unknown. Study findings and constraints: Researchers found naive subsets generally carried larger estimated richness than memory subsets. Incompleteness in sorted-subset sequencing, despite large depth, was shown by rarefaction.

The sequence was collected from a young man in good health. Some clones in this sample may be carry-over from other donors' samples. Material for sequencing was naive CD4+ T cells from PBMCs. Indicated subset: CD45RA+ positively selected.

CDR3 sequence: CASTRGQVGAFF. For the CDR3, the DNA is TGTGCCAGCACCAGGGGGCAGGTTGGAGCTTTCTTT. The chain combines TRBV28 with TRBJ1-1; 8 bases align to TRBD1. CDR3 length: 12 amino acids. J lost 10 bases, V lost 7 bases, and 8 bases had no gene match. The germline gives CDR1 MDHEN, CDR2 SYDVKM.